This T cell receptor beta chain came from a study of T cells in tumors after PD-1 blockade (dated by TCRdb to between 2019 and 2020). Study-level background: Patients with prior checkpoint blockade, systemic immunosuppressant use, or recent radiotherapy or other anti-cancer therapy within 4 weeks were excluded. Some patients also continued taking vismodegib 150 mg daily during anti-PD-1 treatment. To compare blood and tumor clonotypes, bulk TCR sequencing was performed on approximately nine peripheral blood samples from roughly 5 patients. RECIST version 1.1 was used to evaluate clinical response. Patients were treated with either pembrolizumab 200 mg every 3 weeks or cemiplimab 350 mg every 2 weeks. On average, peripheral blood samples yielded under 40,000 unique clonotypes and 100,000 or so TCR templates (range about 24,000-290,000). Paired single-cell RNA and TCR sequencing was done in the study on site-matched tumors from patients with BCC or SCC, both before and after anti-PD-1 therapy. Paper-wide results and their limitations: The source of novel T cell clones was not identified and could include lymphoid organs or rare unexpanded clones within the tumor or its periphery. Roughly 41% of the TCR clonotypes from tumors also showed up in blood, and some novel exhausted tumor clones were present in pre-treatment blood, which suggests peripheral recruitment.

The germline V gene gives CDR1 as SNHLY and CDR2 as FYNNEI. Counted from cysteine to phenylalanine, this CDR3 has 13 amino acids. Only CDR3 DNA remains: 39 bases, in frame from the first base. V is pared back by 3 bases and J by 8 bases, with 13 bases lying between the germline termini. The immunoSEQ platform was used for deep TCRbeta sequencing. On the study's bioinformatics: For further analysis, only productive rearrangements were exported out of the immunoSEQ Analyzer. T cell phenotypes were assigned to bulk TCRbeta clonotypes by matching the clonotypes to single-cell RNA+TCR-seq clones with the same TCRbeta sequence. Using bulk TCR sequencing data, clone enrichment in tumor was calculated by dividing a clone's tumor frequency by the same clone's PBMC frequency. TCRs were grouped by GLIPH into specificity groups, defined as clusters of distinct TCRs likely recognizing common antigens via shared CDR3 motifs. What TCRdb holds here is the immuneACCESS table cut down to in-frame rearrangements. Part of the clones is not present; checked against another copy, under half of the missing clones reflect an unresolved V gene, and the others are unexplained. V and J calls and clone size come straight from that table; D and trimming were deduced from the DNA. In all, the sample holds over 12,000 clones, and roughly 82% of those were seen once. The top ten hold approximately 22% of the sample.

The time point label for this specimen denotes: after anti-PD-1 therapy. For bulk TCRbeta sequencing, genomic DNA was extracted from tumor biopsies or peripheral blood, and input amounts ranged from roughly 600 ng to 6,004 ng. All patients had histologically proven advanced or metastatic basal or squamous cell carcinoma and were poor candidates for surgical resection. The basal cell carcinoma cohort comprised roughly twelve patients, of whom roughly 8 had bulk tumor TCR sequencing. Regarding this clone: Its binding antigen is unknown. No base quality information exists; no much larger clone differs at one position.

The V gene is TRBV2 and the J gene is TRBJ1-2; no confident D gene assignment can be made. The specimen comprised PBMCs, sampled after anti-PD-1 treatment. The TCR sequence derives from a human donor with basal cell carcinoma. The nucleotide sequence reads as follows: TGTGCCAGCAGTGAGGGTAGGAGCTTCGGCTACACCTTC. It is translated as CASSEGRSFGYTF.